This T cell receptor beta chain stems from a study of glioma-infiltrating T cells after dendritic cell vaccination. Across the whole study: Dendritic cell vaccination trial patients had either newly diagnosed or recurrent glioblastoma.

A note on this clone: The target antigen is unknown.

The V and J ends lost 0 bases and 0 bases, in that order; junction bases with no gene match: 10. The CDR3 spans 18 residues. The V gene's germline CDR1 is SGHDN and CDR2 FVKESK. Time point here: after dendritic cell vaccination, including at tumor progression/relapse. Study-wide findings and caveats: Patients with more pretreatment TILs had longer time to progression and survival.

The method was immunoSEQ multiplex PCR; TCRdb's version includes in-frame clones alone and lacks a portion of them. Found here are fewer than 90,000 clones, around 86% of them singletons; the top ten hold less than 7.5%. V and J are TRBV14 and TRBJ1-2, with 7 bases identical to TRBD1. The input for sequencing was blood, taken after dendritic cell vaccination. The TCR sequence derives from a human donor with glioblastoma. CDR3 nucleotide sequence: TGTGCCAGCAGCCAAGATAGGGGGCGCGGAGATCCTAACTATGGCTACACCTTC. Protein product: CASSQDRGRGDPNYGYTF.